This entry lists 10 T cell receptor beta chains sequenced from one sample in a study of T cell changes during pregnancy in multiple sclerosis. Some clones are missing from TCRdb's copy, which holds only in-frame ones; the method was immunoSEQ multiplex PCR. The sample has tens of thousands of clones; around 90% are singletons. This specimen was peripheral blood, taken in the first trimester of pregnancy. These receptors originate from a female donor in good health, enrolled as a control in a pregnancy study.

The rearrangement uses TRBV14 and TRBJ1-1; D is unclear. CDR1 SGHDN and CDR2 FVKESK come from the germline V gene. The CDR3 is 12 residues long. The germline V and J ends were trimmed by 4 bases and 3 bases, with 6 bases remaining between them. CDR3 loop: CASSLGHTEAFF. CDR3 nucleotides: TGTGCCAGCAGCCTGGGCCACACTGAAGCTTTCTTT. Filled out from reference TRBV14 and TRBJ1-1, the complete variable domain reads EAGVTQFPSHSVIEKGQTVTLRCDPISGHDNLYWYRRVMGKEIKFLLHFVKESKQDESGMPNNRFLAERTGGTYSTLKVQPAELEDSGVYFCASSLGHTEAFFGQGTRLTVV.

J is TRBJ1-5 and V is TRBV19, with D perhaps matching TRBD1 (6 bases). Trimming pared 1 base from V and 1 base from J, leaving 17 bases between. This CDR3 is built from 18 residues. Germline CDR1 LNHDA, CDR2 SQIVND (reference sequence). In DNA, the CDR3 is TGTGCCAGTAGTATAGTAGTCGGACAGATGGTAAGCAATCAGCCCCAGCATTTT. Residues: CASSIVVGQMVSNQPQHF.

The V gene is TRBV6-1, the J gene TRBJ1-3, with a tentative D call TRBD1 (5 bases). The CDR3 extends over 14 amino acids. The germline CDR1 and CDR2 sequences are MNHNS and SASEGT. Trimming took 6 bases from V and 0 from J, leaving 9 bases between them. CDR3 residues: CASRQDLSGNTIYF. CDR3 nucleotides: TGTGCCAGCAGACAGGACCTCTCTGGAAACACCATATATTTT.

V is TRBV13 and J is TRBJ2-1, with D perhaps TRBD1 (5 bases). V was pared by 3 bases and J by 5 bases, with 11 bases between. This CDR3 comprises 14 residues. The germline gives CDR1 PRHDT, CDR2 FYEKMQ (reference sequence). CDR3 DNA sequence: TGTGCCAGCAGCTTTGGCAGGGCCAACAATGAGCAGTTCTTC. Residues: CASSFGRANNEQFF.

This rearrangement joins TRBV7-9 to TRBJ1-4; D gene unclear. Germline CDR1 reads SEHNR; CDR2 reads FQNEAQ (reference sequence). The CDR3 totals 14 residues. V lost 1 base and J 7 bases, leaving 10 bases between the germline ends. In DNA, the CDR3 is TGTGCCAGCAGCTTAGTAGAGGGAACTGAAAAACTGTTTTTT. It is translated as CASSLVEGTEKLFF.

This chain uses TRBV6-5 with TRBJ2-5, with TRBD2 matching 14 bases. Trimming took 5 bases from V and 2 from J; bases not matched to a gene: 1. This CDR3 contains 15 residues. Germline loops: CDR1 MNHEY, CDR2 SVGAGI. The DNA of the CDR3 is TGTGCCAGCAGTCGGACTAGCGGGGGGCAAGAGACCCAGTACTTC. Its protein is CASSRTSGGQETQYF.

This clone has only one observation. The rearrangement joins TRBV6-5 to TRBJ2-1, with TRBD2 matching over 10 bases. CDR3 length: 15 amino acids. V lost 4 bases, J lost 7 bases, and 7 bases stayed unmatched. The germline gives CDR1 MNHEY, CDR2 SVGAGI. The CDR3 region is CASSLAGGLGNEQFF. CDR3 bases: TGTGCCAGCAGTTTAGCGGGAGGCTTGGGGAATGAGCAGTTCTTC.

The J gene is TRBJ1-1, the V gene TRBV30, with TRBD1 matching 10 bases. The germline V gene encodes CDR1 GTSNPN and CDR2 SVGIG (reference sequence). The CDR3 is 13 residues long. J lost 10 bases, V lost 2 bases, and 7 bases had no gene match. CDR3 loop: CAWSRDRGLGAFF. In DNA form, the CDR3 reads TGTGCCTGGAGTCGAGACAGGGGGCTCGGAGCTTTCTTT.

This chain joins TRBV19 and TRBJ1-3; D possibly corresponds to TRBD1 (5 bases). Per the germline V gene, CDR1 is LNHDA and CDR2 is SQIVND (reference sequence). Trimming took off 1 base at V and 3 bases at J, with 10 bases between the two ends. The CDR3 spans 15 residues. The CDR3 region has the DNA TGTGCCAGTAGTATAGGACAGATTTTTGGAAACACCATATATTTT. Its protein product is CASSIGQIFGNTIYF.

V is TRBV11-2 and J is TRBJ2-2, with TRBD2 as a possible D gene (5 bases). Germline values: CDR1 SGHAT, CDR2 FQNNGV. This CDR3 contains 16 residues. Deletions cut 3 bases from V and 4 bases from J, with 15 bases between. DNA for the CDR3: TGTGCCAGCAGCTTCCTCCCACTTAGCGCCACCGGGGAGCTGTTTTTT. Translation gives CASSFLPLSATGELFF.